The 12 T cell receptor beta chains reported below all come from one sample, sequenced in a study of cytomegalovirus exposure and HLA in healthy donors (dated by TCRdb to 2016 to 2017). The method behind the library was the immunoSEQ multiplex PCR assay. The multiplex PCR relied on a mix of 60 forward primers for TCR Vbeta segments and 13 reverse primers for TCR Jbeta segments. TCRdb stores this immuneACCESS table with in-frame sequences only. Part of the clones is absent; in the studies checked, under half of the shortfall reflects unresolved V genes, and no reason is known for the rest. This sample's table carries 30,000 to 35,000 clones. The top ten constitute 3% to 4% of the sample. The sequencing input was PBMCs. The receptor set was obtained from a middle-aged woman in good health and CMV-seropositive.

The chain joins TRBV4-1 to TRBJ1-5, with D perhaps TRBD1 (5 bases). Germline CDR1 reads MGHRA; CDR2 reads YSYEKL. V was cut by 0 bases and J by 7 bases, with 10 bases left in between. The CDR3 is 14 residues long. CDR3 nucleotides: TGCGCCAGCAGCCAAGACGGGGGGAAGCAGCCCCAGCATTTT. Its translation is CASSQDGGKQPQHF.

The chain couples TRBV5-6 to TRBJ1-5; D may be TRBD1 (6 bases). Trimming left V 4 bases short and J 2 bases short, with 10 bases between. This CDR3 contains 14 residues. CDR1 is SGHDT and CDR2 is YYEEEE in the germline V gene. The CDR3 protein is CASSDRTGNQPQHF. Written as DNA, the CDR3 is TGTGCCAGCAGCGACCGGACAGGCAATCAGCCCCAGCATTTT.

The rearrangement uses TRBV25-1 and TRBJ2-7; 8 bases line up with TRBD1. Germline V gives CDR1 MGHDK, CDR2 SYGVNS. V shed 5 bases and J 5 bases; nucleotides not matched to a gene: 2. The CDR3 is 12 amino acids. DNA of the CDR3: TGTGCCAGCAGTTCAGGGGGCAACGAGCAGTACTTC. Protein sequence: CASSSGGNEQYF.

This chain uses TRBV6-5 with TRBJ2-7; 7 positions match TRBD1. V dropped 5 bases and J dropped 2; count of bases not matched to a gene: 9. Per germline, CDR1 MNHEY and CDR2 SVGAGI. CDR3 length: 15 residues. The CDR3 nucleotides are TGTGCCAGCAGTCAGGACAGGTCCCCCGCCTACGAGCAGTACTTC. Protein sequence: CASSQDRSPAYEQYF.

The chain recombines TRBV4-1 with TRBJ2-5, with 10 bases lining up with TRBD2. V shed 1 base, J shed 2 bases, and the junction held 4 bases outside the gene matches. This CDR3 has 16 amino acids. In germline, CDR1 is MGHRA, CDR2 YSYEKL. The DNA for the CDR3 is TGCGCCAGCAGCCAAGGGCGGACTAGCGGACAAGAGACCCAGTACTTC. Translation: CASSQGRTSGQETQYF.

The rearrangement joins TRBV29-1 to TRBJ1-1; the match to TRBD1 covers 7 bases. In germline, CDR1 is SQVTM, CDR2 ANQGSEA. V gave up 7 bases and J gave up 7 bases; unmatched junction bases: 3. The CDR3 totals 10 residues. The CDR3 nucleotides read TGCAGCGCTGGGACAGATGAAGCTTTCTTT. Amino acid sequence: CSAGTDEAFF.

Here the CDR3 DNA reads TGTGCCAGCAGTTCCGGGACAGGGTGGAATGAGCAGTTCTTC. It yields the protein CASSSGTGWNEQFF. The rearrangement uses TRBV28 and TRBJ2-1; 9 nucleotides agree with TRBD1. V lost 4 bases, J lost 7 bases, and 5 bases stayed unmatched. This CDR3 contains 14 residues. The germline CDR1 and CDR2 sequences are MDHEN and SYDVKM. The whole variable domain, remainder taken from reference TRBV28 and TRBJ2-1, is DVKVTQSSRYLVKRTGEKVFLECVQDMDHENMFWYRQDPGLGLRLIYFSYDVKMKEKGDIPEGYSVSREKKERFSLILESASTNQTSMYLCASSSGTGWNEQFFGPGTRLTVL.

The rearrangement uses TRBV27 and TRBJ2-2, with D uncertain. This CDR3 has 14 residues. V lost 1 base and J 4 bases, leaving 7 bases between the germline ends. The germline V gene encodes CDR1 MNHEY and CDR2 SMNVEV (reference sequence). Here the CDR3 reads CASSLWRSTGELFF. The CDR3 region has the DNA TGTGCCAGCAGTTTATGGAGAAGCACCGGGGAGCTGTTTTTT.

The V and J genes are TRBV9 and TRBJ2-1; TRBD1 matches 8 bases. Trimming cost V 0 bases and J 6 bases; bases outside gene matches: 8. Germline loops: CDR1 SGDLS, CDR2 YYNGEE. This CDR3 has 16 amino acids. The CDR3 sequence is CASSVAAGQGINEQFF. CDR3 in DNA: TGTGCCAGCAGCGTAGCAGCCGGACAGGGAATCAATGAGCAGTTCTTC.

Worth noting for this clone: A read error may account for a junction end that differs from germline. The chain combines TRBV7-7 with TRBJ2-1, with TRBD2 matching over 13 bases. Germline V gene data show CDR1 as SSHAT and CDR2 as FNYEAQ (reference sequence). CDR3 length: 16 amino acids. The CDR3 loop reads CASSRLAGGAYNEQFF. The CDR3 bases are TGTGCTAGCAGCCGACTAGCGGGAGGCGCCTACAATGAGCAGTTCTTC.

The chain couples TRBV9 to TRBJ1-1; D perhaps matches TRBD1 (5 bases). This CDR3 region has 14 residues. Looked up from germline, CDR1 is SGDLS and CDR2 is YYNGEE. Trimming removed 0 bases from V and 4 bases from J, with 10 bases in between. This CDR3 is CASSVEPRGTEAFF. The CDR3 DNA reads as TGTGCCAGCAGCGTAGAGCCTAGGGGCACTGAAGCTTTCTTT.

This chain connects TRBV9 to TRBJ1-1; TRBD1 aligns across 7 bases. Germline V CDR1 and CDR2: SGDLS, YYNGEE. V dropped 1 base and J dropped 1; count of bases not matched to a gene: 1. CDR3 size: 14 residues. CDR3 nucleotide sequence: TGTGCCAGCAGCGTAACAGGGGCGAACACTGAAGCTTTCTTT. This gives the protein CASSVTGANTEAFF.